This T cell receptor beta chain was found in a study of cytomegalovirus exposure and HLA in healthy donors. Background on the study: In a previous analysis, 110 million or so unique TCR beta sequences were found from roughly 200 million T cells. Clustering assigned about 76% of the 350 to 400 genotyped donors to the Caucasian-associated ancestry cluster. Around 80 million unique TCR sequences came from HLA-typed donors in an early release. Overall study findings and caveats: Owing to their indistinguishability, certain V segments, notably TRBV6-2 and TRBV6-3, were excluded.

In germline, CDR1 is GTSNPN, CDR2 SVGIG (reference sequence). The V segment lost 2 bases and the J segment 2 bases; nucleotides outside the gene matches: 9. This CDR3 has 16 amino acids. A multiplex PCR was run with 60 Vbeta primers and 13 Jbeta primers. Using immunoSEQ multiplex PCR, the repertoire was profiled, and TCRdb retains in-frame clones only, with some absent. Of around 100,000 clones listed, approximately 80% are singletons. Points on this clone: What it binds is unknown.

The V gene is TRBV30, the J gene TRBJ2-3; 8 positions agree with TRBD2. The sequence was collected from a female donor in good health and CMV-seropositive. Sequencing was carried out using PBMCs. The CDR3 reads CAWSRAGGSSTDTQYF. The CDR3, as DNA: TGTGCCTGGAGTCGTGCGGGAGGTTCCTCCACAGATACGCAGTATTTT.